The 13 T cell receptor beta chains presented below share a single source sample, sequenced in a study of Graves' ophthalmopathy and Graves' hyperthyroidism. Amplification of the TCR beta CDR3 regions used RNA transcripts (as template). RT-PCR was first run with HTBI primers, then multiplex PCR in a second round. TCRdb redid the calling of the multiplex PCR reads with MiXCR, one entry per CDR3 protein. The sample records about 340,000 distinct CDR3 sequences, roughly 16% being singletons. Sequencing used peripheral blood. These receptors were collected from an adult man with Graves' ophthalmopathy.

There are many counts of this clonotype. V is TRBV20-1 and J is TRBJ1-5; D is unclear. Trimming removed 0 bases at V and 3 bases at J, with 18 bases between. CDR1 and CDR2 (germline): DFQATT, SNEGSKA (reference sequence). The CDR3 consists of 17 residues. The chain's CDR3 is CSARDKSRQKLNQPQHF. The DNA for the CDR3 is TGCAGTGCTAGAGATAAGTCCAGGCAGAAGCTCAATCAGCCCCAGCATTTT.

This clonotype showed up many times. This rearrangement joins TRBV6-2 or TRBV6-3 to TRBJ2-6; 8 bases are shared with TRBD1. Germline assignment: CDR1 MNHEY and CDR2 SVGEGT. This CDR3 region has 17 residues. V shed 7 bases, J shed 2 bases, and the junction held 10 bases outside the gene matches. In nucleotides, the CDR3 is TGTGCCAGCACTTCGGACAGGGAAGGCACTGGGGCCAACGTCCTGACTTTC. Encoded protein: CASTSDREGTGANVLTF.

This clonotype was seen many times. V gene TRBV5-1 combines with J gene TRBJ1-2; TRBD1 matches 9 bases. Unmatched junction bases numbered 8, after V lost 2 bases and J lost 0 bases. The CDR3 consists of 17 residues. Germline CDR1 SGHRS, CDR2 YFSETQ. The CDR3 DNA sequence: TGCGCCAGCAGCTTATGGGGACAGGGCGATTCTAACTATGGCTACACCTTC. Its translation is CASSLWGQGDSNYGYTF.

The rearrangement links TRBV28 to TRBJ1-1; no clear D. V lost 7 bases to trimming and J lost 0 bases, with 9 bases between them. CDR1 and CDR2 from the germline V gene are MDHEN and SYDVKM. The CDR3 extends over 13 amino acids. The CDR3 region is CASKEALNTEAFF. CDR3 bases: TGTGCCAGCAAGGAGGCCTTGAACACTGAAGCTTTCTTT.

The chain carries TRBV12-3 or TRBV12-4 and TRBJ1-6, with unresolved D. The CDR3 contains 15 residues. The ends were cut back, 7 bases at V and 0 bases at J, with 10 bases in the middle. The CDR3 loop is CASTFGSSYNSPLHF. CDR3 nucleotides: TGTGCCAGCACTTTTGGGAGCTCCTATAATTCACCCCTCCACTTT.

This clonotype showed up many times. The chain joins TRBV15 to TRBJ1-1; a weak D match, TRBD1 (5 bases). This CDR3 spans 13 amino acids. V was trimmed by 1 base and J by 6 bases, leaving 9 bases between them. CDR1 LNHNV and CDR2 YYDKDF come from the germline V gene (reference sequence). The CDR3 nucleotides are TGTGCCACCAGCAGAGGGCAGGGACCTGAAGCTTTCTTT. Residues: CATSRGQGPEAFF.

This clonotype was picked up many times. The chain combines TRBV30 with TRBJ1-1; D is unclear. The CDR3 consists of 14 residues. Trimming took off 2 bases at V and 1 base at J, with 11 bases between the two ends. Germline V gene sequence: CDR1 GTSNPN, CDR2 SVGIG (reference sequence). CDR3 residues: CAWSSGKSNTEAFF. CDR3 in DNA: TGTGCCTGGAGTTCCGGGAAATCGAACACTGAAGCTTTCTTT.

This clonotype was counted ten times or more. This chain joins TRBV10-3 and TRBJ2-7; D might be TRBD1 or TRBD2, each matching 5 bases. Germline V gene data show CDR1 as ENHRY and CDR2 as SYGVKD. The CDR3 loop spans 12 amino acids. The V end lost 4 bases, the J end lost 1 base, and 5 bases lay between the germline ends. The CDR3 nucleotides are TGTGCCATCAGTGGGGGGTCCTACGAGCAGTACTTC. Translating gives CAISGGSYEQYF.

This chain links TRBV6-5 with TRBJ2-7; 11 positions agree with TRBD2. V trimming: 2 bases; J trimming: 2 bases; junction bases outside the gene matches: 8. The CDR3 contains 17 residues. Germline V gene data show CDR1 as MNHEY and CDR2 as SVGAGI. CDR3 coding DNA: TGTGCCAGCAGTTACCCCGGGACTAGCGGAGGGGCCTACGAGCAGTACTTC. Translated: CASSYPGTSGGAYEQYF.

Ten or more counts support this clonotype. The chain recombines TRBV28 with TRBJ2-7; D uncertain. Germline V CDR1 and CDR2: MDHEN, SYDVKM. CDR3 length: 13 residues. With 6 bases removed from V and 1 base from J, the gap between germline ends came to 10 bases. The CDR3 protein is CASSPADSYEQYF. The CDR3 nucleotides are TGTGCCAGCAGCCCGGCCGATTCCTACGAGCAGTACTTC.

In its sample, this clonotype was seen many times. V is TRBV19 and J is TRBJ1-6, with D unclear. This CDR3 has 15 amino acids. V shed 6 bases and J shed 10 bases, with 19 bases lying between them. The germline CDR1 and CDR2 sequences are LNHDA and SQIVND (reference sequence). The CDR3 region has the DNA TGTGCCAGTAGATACGACGGTGTAACACACTCACCCCTCCACTTT. Translating gives CASRYDGVTHSPLHF.

This clonotype was recorded at least ten times. V is TRBV30 and J is TRBJ2-7; D is possibly TRBD1 (6 bases). CDR3 length equals 12 residues. Trimming pared 3 bases from V and 5 bases from J, leaving 11 bases between. The germline V gene encodes CDR1 GTSNPN and CDR2 SVGIG (reference sequence). The chain's CDR3 is CAWSRGSDEQYF. The CDR3 coding sequence is TGTGCCTGGAGCAGGGGAAGCGACGAGCAGTACTTC.

This clonotype was seen repeatedly, ten times or more. The chain is built from TRBV5-4 and TRBJ1-1, with D perhaps matching TRBD1 (6 bases). Germline V CDR1 and CDR2: SGHNT, YYREEE (reference sequence). Trimming stripped 5 bases from V and 3 bases from J, with 11 bases between. The CDR3 totals 13 residues. The CDR3, as DNA: TGTGCCAGCAGGTCGACAGGTTACACTGAAGCTTTCTTT. Translating it yields CASRSTGYTEAFF.